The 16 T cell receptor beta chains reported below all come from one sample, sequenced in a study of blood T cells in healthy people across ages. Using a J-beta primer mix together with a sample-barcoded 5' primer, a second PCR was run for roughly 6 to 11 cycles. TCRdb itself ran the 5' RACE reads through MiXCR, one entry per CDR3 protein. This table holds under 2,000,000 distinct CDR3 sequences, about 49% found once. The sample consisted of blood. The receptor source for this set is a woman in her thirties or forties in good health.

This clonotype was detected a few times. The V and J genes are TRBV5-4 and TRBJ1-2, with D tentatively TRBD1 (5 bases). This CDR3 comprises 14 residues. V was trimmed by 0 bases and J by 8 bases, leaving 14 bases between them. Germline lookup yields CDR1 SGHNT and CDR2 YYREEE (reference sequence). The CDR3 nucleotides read TGTGCCAGCAGCTTGGAGGGGATCGGTAACGGCTACACCTTC. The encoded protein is CASSLEGIGNGYTF.

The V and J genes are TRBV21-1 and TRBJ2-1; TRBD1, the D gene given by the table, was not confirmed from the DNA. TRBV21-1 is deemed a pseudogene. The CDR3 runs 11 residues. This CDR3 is CASSGRFEQFF. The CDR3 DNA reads TGTGCCAGCAGCGGGCGTTTTGAGCAGTTCTTC.

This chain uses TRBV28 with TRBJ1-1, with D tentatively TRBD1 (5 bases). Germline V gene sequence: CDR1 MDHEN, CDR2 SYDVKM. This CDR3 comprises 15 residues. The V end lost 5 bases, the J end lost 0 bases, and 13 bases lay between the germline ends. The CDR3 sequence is CASSLPGRMNTEAFF. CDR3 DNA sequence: TGTGCCAGCAGTCTCCCGGGACGGATGAACACTGAAGCTTTCTTT.

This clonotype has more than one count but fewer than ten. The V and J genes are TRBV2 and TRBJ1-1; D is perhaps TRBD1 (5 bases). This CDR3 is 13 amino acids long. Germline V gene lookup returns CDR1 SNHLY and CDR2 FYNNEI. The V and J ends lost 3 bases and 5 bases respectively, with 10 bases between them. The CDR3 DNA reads TGTGCCAGCAGTGACGGGACGGATACTGAAGCTTTCTTT. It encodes CASSDGTDTEAFF. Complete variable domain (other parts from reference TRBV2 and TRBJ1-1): EPEVTQTPSHQVTQMGQEVILRCVPISNHLYFYWYRQILGQKVEFLVSFYNNEISEKSEIFDDQFSVERPDGSNFTLKIRSTKLEDSAMYFCASSDGTDTEAFFGQGTRLTVV.

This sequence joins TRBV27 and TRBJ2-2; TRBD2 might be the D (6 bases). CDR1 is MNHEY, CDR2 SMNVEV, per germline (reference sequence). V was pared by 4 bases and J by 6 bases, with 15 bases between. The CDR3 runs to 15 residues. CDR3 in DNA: TGTGCCAGCAGTTCTGCGGGGAGCGTTCCCGGGGAGCTGTTTTTT. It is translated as CASSSAGSVPGELFF.

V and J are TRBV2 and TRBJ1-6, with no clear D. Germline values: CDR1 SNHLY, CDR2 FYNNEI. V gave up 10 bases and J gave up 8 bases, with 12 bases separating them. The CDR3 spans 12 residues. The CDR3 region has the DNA TGTGCCACCGGCGGGGATGATTCACCCCTCCACTTT. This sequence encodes CATGGDDSPLHF. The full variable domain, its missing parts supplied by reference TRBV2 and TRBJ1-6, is EPEVTQTPSHQVTQMGQEVILRCVPISNHLYFYWYRQILGQKVEFLVSFYNNEISEKSEIFDDQFSVERPDGSNFTLKIRSTKLEDSAMYFCATGGDDSPLHFGNGTRLTVT.

The CDR3 region is CASSQEATGKYGYTF. Written as DNA, the CDR3 is TGTGCCAGCAGCCAAGAGGCGACAGGGAAATATGGCTACACCTTC. The chain employs TRBV4-2 and TRBJ1-2; TRBD1 aligns across 7 bases. The ends lost 0 bases at V and 5 bases at J; junction bases unmatched: 6. This CDR3 comprises 15 residues. Germline CDR1 is LGHNA and CDR2 is YNFKEQ.

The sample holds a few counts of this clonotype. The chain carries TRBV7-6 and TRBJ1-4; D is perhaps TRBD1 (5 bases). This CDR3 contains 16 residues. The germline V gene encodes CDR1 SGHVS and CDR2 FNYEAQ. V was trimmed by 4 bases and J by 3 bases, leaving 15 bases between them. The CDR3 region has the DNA TGTGCCAGCAGCTCCCTGGGGGGTACAGCTAATGAAAAACTGTTTTTT. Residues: CASSSLGGTANEKLFF. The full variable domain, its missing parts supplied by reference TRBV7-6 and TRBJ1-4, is GAGVSQSPRYKVTKRGQDVALRCDPISGHVSLYWYRQALGQGPEFLTYFNYEAQQDKSGLPNDRFSAERPEGSISTLTIQRTEQRDSAMYRCASSSLGGTANEKLFFGSGTQLSVL.

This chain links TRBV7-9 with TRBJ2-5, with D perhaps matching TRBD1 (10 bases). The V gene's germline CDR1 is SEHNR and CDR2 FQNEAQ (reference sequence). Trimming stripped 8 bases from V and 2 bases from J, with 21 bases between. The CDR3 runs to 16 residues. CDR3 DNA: TGTGCCAGCGGGACAGGGGTAGCGGGGGAACAAGAGACCCAGTACTTC. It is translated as CASGTGVAGEQETQYF.

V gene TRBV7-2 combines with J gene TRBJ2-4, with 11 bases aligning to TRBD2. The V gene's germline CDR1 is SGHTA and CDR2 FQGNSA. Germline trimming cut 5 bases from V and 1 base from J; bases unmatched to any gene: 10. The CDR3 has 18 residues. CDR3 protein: CASSPIAGGSTAKNIQYF. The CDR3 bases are TGTGCCAGCAGCCCAATAGCGGGGGGGTCGACGGCCAAAAACATTCAGTACTTC. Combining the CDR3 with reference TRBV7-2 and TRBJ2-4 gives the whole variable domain GAGVSQSPSNKVTEKGKDVELRCDPISGHTALYWYRQSLGQGLEFLIYFQGNSAPDKSGLPSDRFSAERTGGSVSTLTIQRTQQEDSAVYLCASSPIAGGSTAKNIQYFGAGTRLSVL.

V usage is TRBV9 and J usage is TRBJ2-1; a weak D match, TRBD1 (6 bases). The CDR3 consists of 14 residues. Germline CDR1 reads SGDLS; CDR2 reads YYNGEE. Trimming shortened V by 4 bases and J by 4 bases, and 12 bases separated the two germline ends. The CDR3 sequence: CASSLEGVYNEQFF. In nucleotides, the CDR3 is TGTGCCAGCAGCTTAGAGGGGGTTTACAATGAGCAGTTCTTC.

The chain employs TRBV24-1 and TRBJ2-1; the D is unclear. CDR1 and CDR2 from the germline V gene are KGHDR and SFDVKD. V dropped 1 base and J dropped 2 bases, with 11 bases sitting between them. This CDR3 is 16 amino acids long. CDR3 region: CATSDFRANAYNEQFF. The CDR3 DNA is TGTGCCACCAGTGATTTTCGCGCCAACGCCTACAATGAGCAGTTCTTC.

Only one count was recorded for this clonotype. In nucleotides, the CDR3 is TGTGCCAGCAGTTTACGGGGACTAGGGGAGTACAATGAGCAGTTCTTC. Translated: CASSLRGLGEYNEQFF. This chain uses TRBV28 with TRBJ2-1, with TRBD2 matching 8 bases. CDR3 length: 16 residues. Germline loops: CDR1 MDHEN, CDR2 SYDVKM. J was trimmed by 4 bases and V by 2 bases; bases with no gene match: 7.

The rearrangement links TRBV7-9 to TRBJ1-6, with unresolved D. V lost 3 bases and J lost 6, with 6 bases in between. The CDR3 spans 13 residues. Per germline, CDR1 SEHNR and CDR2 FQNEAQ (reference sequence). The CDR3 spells CASSLVANSPLHF. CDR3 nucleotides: TGTGCCAGCAGCTTGGTCGCTAATTCACCCCTCCACTTT.

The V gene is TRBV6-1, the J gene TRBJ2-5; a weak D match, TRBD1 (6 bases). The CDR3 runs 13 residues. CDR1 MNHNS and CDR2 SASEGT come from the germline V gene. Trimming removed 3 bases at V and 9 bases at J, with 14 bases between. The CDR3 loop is CASSDGQTTAQYF. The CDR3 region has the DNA TGTGCCAGCAGTGACGGACAGACCACGGCCCAGTACTTC.

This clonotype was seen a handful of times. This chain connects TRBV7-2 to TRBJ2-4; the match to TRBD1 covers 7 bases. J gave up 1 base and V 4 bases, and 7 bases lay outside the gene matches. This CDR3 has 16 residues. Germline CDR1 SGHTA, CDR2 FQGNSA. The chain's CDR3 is CASSSPPDRAKNIQYF. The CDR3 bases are TGTGCCAGCAGCTCCCCCCCGGACAGGGCCAAAAACATTCAGTACTTC.